Each of the 25 T cell receptor beta chains below was sequenced from the same sample in a study of OX40 agonist ivuxolimab in advanced cancers. Clones were sequenced by immunoSEQ multiplex PCR, and TCRdb holds only the in-frame ones, with some missing. In the table there are 30,000 to 45,000 clones, around nine tenths of which are singletons. The input for sequencing was CD4+ or CD8+ T cells sorted from blood, taken in a trial of the OX40 agonist ivuxolimab. The receptors derive from an adult with an advanced solid tumor such as melanoma, head and neck, liver or kidney cancer.

This chain connects TRBV6-6 to TRBJ2-3; D is perhaps TRBD1 or TRBD2 (5 bases each). This CDR3 comprises 14 residues. Per germline, CDR1 MNHNY and CDR2 SVGAGI (reference sequence). V shed 8 bases and J shed 3 bases, with 15 bases lying between them. The CDR3 sequence: CASALGEGTDTQYF. In nucleotides, the CDR3 is TGTGCCAGCGCCCTAGGAGAGGGGACAGATACGCAGTATTTT.

This clone occurred once. The chain links TRBV28 to TRBJ2-7; 8 bases agree with TRBD2. Per germline, CDR1 MDHEN and CDR2 SYDVKM. The CDR3 is 14 residues long. V shed 3 bases, J shed 7 bases, and the junction held 8 bases outside the gene matches. The CDR3 protein is CASSFPAGVREQYF. The CDR3 nucleotides read TGTGCCAGCAGTTTCCCAGCGGGAGTTAGGGAGCAGTACTTC.

The gene calls are TRBV6-5 and TRBJ2-5; D is perhaps TRBD1 (5 bases). The CDR3 covers 14 residues. Germline V gene lookup returns CDR1 MNHEY and CDR2 SVGAGI. The V gene lost 6 bases and the J gene lost 5 bases, with 16 bases spanning the gap. CDR3 sequence: CASRDTASRETQYF. Here the CDR3 DNA reads TGTGCCAGCAGGGACACGGCCTCTCGGGAGACCCAGTACTTC.

This clone was observed a single time. CDR3 bases: TGTGCCAGCAGTTTACGACACGACACCGGGGAGCTGTTTTTT. Amino acid sequence: CASSLRHDTGELFF. The chain employs TRBV28 and TRBJ2-2; D is unclear. The CDR3 totals 14 residues. The V and J ends lost 2 bases and 3 bases respectively, with 7 bases between them. CDR1 and CDR2 (germline): MDHEN, SYDVKM.

The chain carries TRBV4-1 and TRBJ2-7, with D hard to call. V lost 4 bases to trimming and J lost 1 base, with 8 bases between them. CDR1 is MGHRA and CDR2 is YSYEKL in the germline V gene. The CDR3 totals 13 residues. In DNA form, the CDR3 reads TGCGCCAGCAGCCGTGCCCCGTCCTACGAGCAGTACTTC. Amino acids: CASSRAPSYEQYF.

The sample holds one count of this clone. The V gene is TRBV7-9, the J gene TRBJ2-3; tentatively, D is TRBD1 (5 bases). V lost 1 base and J 0 bases, leaving 8 bases between the germline ends. Germline V lookup: CDR1 SEHNR, CDR2 FQNEAQ (reference sequence). This CDR3 is 15 amino acids long. In DNA form, the CDR3 reads TGTGCCAGCAGCTTAGGACAGCTGAGCACAGATACGCAGTATTTT. Translating it yields CASSLGQLSTDTQYF.

This rearrangement joins TRBV30 to TRBJ2-7, with D uncertain. The CDR3 totals 12 residues. Between the trimmed V and J ends, which lost 0 bases and 3 bases, there was a span of 6 bases. Germline V CDR1 and CDR2: GTSNPN, SVGIG (reference sequence). CDR3 sequence reads: CAWSVGIYEQYF. In DNA, the CDR3 is TGTGCCTGGAGTGTAGGCATCTACGAGCAGTACTTC.

The gene calls are TRBV30 and TRBJ2-5; D is undetermined. CDR1 GTSNPN and CDR2 SVGIG come from the germline V gene (reference sequence). Trimming removed 4 bases from V and 0 bases from J, with 6 bases in between. This CDR3 is 12 amino acids long. As DNA, the CDR3 is TGTGCCTGGAAACGGAACCAAGAGACCCAGTACTTC. This codes for CAWKRNQETQYF.

The chain carries TRBV28 and TRBJ2-7, with 7 positions matching TRBD1. This CDR3 comprises 15 residues. J lost 2 bases, V lost 6 bases, and 10 bases had no gene match. The germline gives CDR1 MDHEN, CDR2 SYDVKM. The CDR3 here is CASSHAPTGPYEQYF. DNA for the CDR3: TGTGCCAGCAGCCACGCCCCGACAGGGCCCTACGAGCAGTACTTC. Combining the CDR3 with reference TRBV28 and TRBJ2-7 gives the whole variable domain DVKVTQSSRYLVKRTGEKVFLECVQDMDHENMFWYRQDPGLGLRLIYFSYDVKMKEKGDIPEGYSVSREKKERFSLILESASTNQTSMYLCASSHAPTGPYEQYFGPGTRLTVT.

This rearrangement joins TRBV5-1 to TRBJ2-7; D call uncertain. The V end was cut by 0 bases, the J end by 0 bases, with 10 bases between. The CDR3 totals 15 residues. Germline CDR1 reads SGHRS; CDR2 reads YFSETQ. CDR3 region: CASSLDAPHSYEQYF. CDR3 nucleotides: TGCGCCAGCAGCTTGGACGCACCTCACTCCTACGAGCAGTACTTC.

The chain combines TRBV2 with TRBJ2-3; 7 positions match TRBD2. Germline CDR1 reads SNHLY; CDR2 reads FYNNEI. Trimming removed 10 bases from V and 6 bases from J; junction bases left unmatched: 7. This CDR3 region has 12 residues. CDR3 protein: CATREVLDTQYF. In nucleotides, the CDR3 is TGTGCCACCCGGGAGGTTTTGGATACGCAGTATTTT.

The chain links TRBV7-9 to TRBJ2-1, with a weak D call TRBD2 (5 bases). Germline assignment: CDR1 SEHNR and CDR2 FQNEAQ (reference sequence). V was pared by 4 bases and J by 1 base, with 11 bases between. CDR3 length: 15 residues. DNA for the CDR3: TGTGCCAGCAGCTCCTTCGGGATATCCTACAATGAGCAGTTCTTC. Encoded protein: CASSSFGISYNEQFF. The full variable domain, completed using reference TRBV7-9 and TRBJ2-1, is DTGVSQNPRHKITKRGQNVTFRCDPISEHNRLYWYRQTLGQGPEFLTYFQNEAQLEKSRLLSDRFSAERPKGSFSTLEIQRTEQGDSAMYLCASSSFGISYNEQFFGPGTRLTVL.

V is TRBV11-2 and J is TRBJ2-5; possibly TRBD1 or TRBD2 for D (6 bases each). V dropped 0 bases and J dropped 1 base, with 9 bases sitting between them. Germline lookup yields CDR1 SGHAT and CDR2 FQNNGV. This CDR3 comprises 15 residues. In DNA form, the CDR3 reads TGTGCCAGCAGCTTAGACCCGGGGGCCCAAGAGACCCAGTACTTC. Its protein is CASSLDPGAQETQYF.

The rearrangement links TRBV12-5 to TRBJ1-5; D unclear. The V gene's germline CDR1 is LGHNT and CDR2 FRNRAP. This CDR3 is built from 16 residues. The V and J ends lost 7 bases and 0 bases respectively, with 16 bases between them. The CDR3 loop reads CASAPHTGISNQPQHF. In nucleotides, the CDR3 is TGTGCTAGTGCCCCTCACACTGGGATTAGCAATCAGCCCCAGCATTTT.

This clone was counted once. The gene calls are TRBV5-6 and TRBJ2-7; D not resolved. The CDR3 runs to 14 residues. Trimming shortened V by 4 bases and J by 2 bases, and 13 bases separated the two germline ends. Germline assignment: CDR1 SGHDT and CDR2 YYEEEE. The CDR3, as DNA: TGTGCCAGCAGCCGGTACGGGTTTCCCTACGAGCAGTACTTC. This gives the protein CASSRYGFPYEQYF.

The rearrangement uses TRBV7-2 and TRBJ2-7; D is possibly TRBD1 or TRBD2 (5 bases each). The length of the CDR3 is 15 residues. V lost 6 bases and J lost 2, with 17 bases in between. Germline lookup yields CDR1 SGHTA and CDR2 FQGNSA. CDR3 in DNA: TGTGCCAGCAGTTTCACGAGGTGGGGGACCTACGAGCAGTACTTC. This translates into CASSFTRWGTYEQYF.

This chain links TRBV7-2 with TRBJ2-7, with TRBD2 matching over 10 bases. The V gene end was trimmed by 5 bases and the J gene end by 4 bases; junction bases not matched to a gene: 8. The CDR3 spans 15 residues. The germline V gene encodes CDR1 SGHTA and CDR2 FQGNSA. The CDR3 region is CASSQKRTSGYEQYF. CDR3 sequence (DNA): TGTGCCAGCAGCCAAAAACGGACTAGCGGATACGAGCAGTACTTC.

This clone was seen only a few times. The genes are TRBV9 and TRBJ1-1; D gene unclear. V was cut by 3 bases and J by 0 bases, with 15 bases left in between. CDR1 and CDR2 (germline): SGDLS, YYNGEE. CDR3 size: 16 residues. The CDR3 DNA reads as TGTGCCAGCAGCGAGGGTCAGCAACCTATGAACACTGAAGCTTTCTTT. Protein: CASSEGQQPMNTEAFF.

The chain links TRBV27 to TRBJ2-1, with 7 bases lining up with TRBD1. CDR1 is MNHEY and CDR2 is SMNVEV in the germline V gene (reference sequence). The length of the CDR3 is 16 residues. Trimming took 5 bases from V and 2 from J; bases not matched to a gene: 9. As DNA, the CDR3 is TGTGCCAGCAGTCACCCACAGGGGTCAACCTACAATGAGCAGTTCTTC. Protein sequence: CASSHPQGSTYNEQFF.

This clone showed up just once. The rearrangement links TRBV2 to TRBJ2-1, with D tentatively TRBD2 (6 bases). The CDR3 extends over 15 amino acids. Germline CDR1 reads SNHLY; CDR2 reads FYNNEI. The V gene lost 5 bases and the J gene lost 1 base, with 12 bases spanning the gap. CDR3 amino acids: CASSNLGGSYNEQFF. CDR3 bases: TGTGCCAGCAGTAACCTGGGGGGATCCTACAATGAGCAGTTCTTC.

V gene TRBV5-1 combines with J gene TRBJ2-1, with TRBD2 matching 9 bases. V shed 1 base and J 4 bases; nucleotides not matched to a gene: 6. This CDR3 comprises 16 residues. Germline V lookup: CDR1 SGHRS, CDR2 YFSETQ. The CDR3 is CASSLSSSGTYNEQFF. The DNA of the CDR3 is TGCGCCAGCAGCTTGTCCTCTAGCGGGACATACAATGAGCAGTTCTTC.

The rearrangement links TRBV19 to TRBJ2-2; D ambiguous. V lost 7 bases to trimming and J lost 1 base, with 7 bases between them. The CDR3 loop spans 13 amino acids. Germline V lookup: CDR1 LNHDA, CDR2 SQIVND (reference sequence). CDR3 sequence reads: CASMWGNTGELFF. CDR3 nucleotides: TGTGCCAGTATGTGGGGGAACACCGGGGAGCTGTTTTTT.

The V call is TRBV6-6, the J call TRBJ2-3; no clear D. This CDR3 comprises 13 residues. The V gene lost 0 bases and the J gene lost 0 bases, with 1 base spanning the gap. Germline V gene lookup returns CDR1 MNHNY and CDR2 SVGAGI (reference sequence). The CDR3 DNA reads as TGTGCCAGCAGTTACTCGAGCACAGATACGCAGTATTTT. It codes for CASSYSSTDTQYF.

This chain uses TRBV5-1 with TRBJ2-3; 11 positions match TRBD2. V shed 4 bases, J shed 4 bases, and the junction held 11 bases outside the gene matches. This CDR3 is 17 amino acids long. CDR1 and CDR2 (germline): SGHRS, YFSETQ. This chain's CDR3 is CASSLWVAGGLSDTQYF. CDR3 coding DNA: TGCGCCAGCAGCCTCTGGGTAGCGGGAGGGCTCTCAGATACGCAGTATTTT.

The chain links TRBV5-8 to TRBJ2-7; D perhaps matches TRBD1 (6 bases). This CDR3 is 14 amino acids long. Trimming removed 2 bases at V and 6 bases at J, with 15 bases between. Germline loops: CDR1 SGHTS, CDR2 YDEGEE. The CDR3 nucleotides read TGTGCCAGCAGCTTTGGTCAGGGGCTCCGCGAGCAGTACTTC. It is translated as CASSFGQGLREQYF.